This T cell receptor beta chain was profiled in a study of T cells in tumors after PD-1 blockade. Study context: Some patients also took daily vismodegib 150 mg during anti-PD-1 treatment.

This CDR3 contains 16 residues. Trimming took off 4 bases at V and 5 bases at J, with 21 bases between the two ends. The germline V gene has CDR1 SGHRS and CDR2 YFSETQ. TCRdb's table, derived via immunoSEQ multiplex PCR, lists solely in-frame clones and lacks some. The data show some 8,700 clones, 55% to 65% seen once. Sample: tumor tissue, taken after anti-PD-1 treatment. The clonotype originates from a human donor with basal cell carcinoma. The chain has TRBV5-1 and TRBJ2-5; D may be TRBD2 (6 bases). The CDR3: CASSRFSAGRFETQYF. The CDR3 DNA reads as TGCGCCAGCAGCCGATTCTCGGCGGGGCGGTTTGAGACCCAGTACTTC.